The clone carrying this T cell receptor beta chain was recorded once. One end of the junction varies from germline; a read error may be responsible. The data belong to a study of blood T cell repertoires in COVID-19. Study as a whole: The analysed material was cDNA or gDNA that came from T cells, B-cell-depleted T cells, or PBMCs.

There are 12 residues in the CDR3. Germline lookup yields CDR1 KGHSH and CDR2 LQKENI. Generated by immunoSEQ multiplex PCR, the TCRdb table keeps only in-frame clones and is missing some. This sample has around 210,000 clones; approximately 87% occur once, and the top ten carry 0.7% to 0.85%. The V gene is TRBV18, the J gene TRBJ1-1; D may be TRBD1 (6 bases). The TCR originated in a woman aged 70-85 years with acute or convalescent COVID-19. The sequencing sample was made of peripheral blood. CDR3 nucleotide sequence: TGTGCCAGCTCAGAACAGGGAACTGGAGCTTTCTTT. Protein sequence: CASSEQGTGAFF.